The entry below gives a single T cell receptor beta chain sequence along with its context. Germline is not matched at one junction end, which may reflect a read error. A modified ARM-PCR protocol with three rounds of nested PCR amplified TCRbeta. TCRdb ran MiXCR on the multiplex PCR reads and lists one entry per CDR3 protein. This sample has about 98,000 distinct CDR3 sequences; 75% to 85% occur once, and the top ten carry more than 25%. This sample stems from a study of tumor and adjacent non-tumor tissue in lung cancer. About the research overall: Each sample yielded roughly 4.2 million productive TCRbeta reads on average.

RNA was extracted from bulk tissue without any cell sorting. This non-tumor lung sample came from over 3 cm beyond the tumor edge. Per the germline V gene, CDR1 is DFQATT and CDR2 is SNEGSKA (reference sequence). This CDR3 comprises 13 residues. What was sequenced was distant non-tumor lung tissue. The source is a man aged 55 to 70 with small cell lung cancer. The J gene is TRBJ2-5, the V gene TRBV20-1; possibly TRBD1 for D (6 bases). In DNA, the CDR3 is TGCAGTGGCACCCGGGACAACCAAGAGACCCAATACTTC. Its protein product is CSGTRDNQETQYF.